This TCR beta chain was sequenced in a study of T cell responses to AZD1222 COVID-19 vaccine (dated by TCRdb to the early 2020s). With respect to the entire study: AZD1222 recipients whose second dose came at about 4 weeks and those whose second dose came at about 12 weeks were combined into one group, since spike-specific TCR depth and breadth did not differ between the two schedules. A total of about 230 trial participants underwent TCR sequencing, of whom approximately 210 received two doses of AZD1222 and some 25 received two doses of the MenACWY control vaccine. Trial participants were enrolled by age into subgroups of 18-55, 56-69 and 70-plus years, and about 150, 27 and 61 TCR-sequenced participants, respectively, were included in these subgroups. General conclusions and limits of the study: Reportedly, almost half of the unique spike-specific TCRs recognized epitopes lying outside the regions that are mutated in the B.1.351 and B.1.1.7 variants. Conclusions about previously exposed vaccinees are limited because only six or seven AZD1222 recipients were SARS-CoV-2 seropositive at baseline. Participants were mostly white British and included more females than males, and it was suggested by the authors that clonal diversity may have been underestimated. The 56-69-year group was small, and its depth increase did not reach significance, likely because of low power. After two AZD1222 doses, both the breadth and the depth of spike-specific TCRs were significantly higher than at day 0 and than in MenACWY recipients. Because no day 14 peak-response samples were available, repertoires were characterized only after the peak T cell response. CD4 TCRs associated with the vaccine covered the entire spike protein, and the dominant responses were in regions 160-218 and 743-854.

Spanning cysteine to phenylalanine, the CDR3 consists of 16 amino acids. Kept here is only the CDR3 DNA, which spans 48 bases and is read in frame from base 1. The germline V gene yields SGHDN for CDR1 and FVKESK for CDR2. Clipping removes 5 bases from V and 0 bases from J, with 6 as the unmatched junction base count. This specimen's time point label, interpreted: baseline before first vaccination. Samples from vaccinated people were obtained from the UK trials COV001 and COV002, which included a single-blind randomized controlled phase 2/3 trial of AZD1222 (ChAdOx1 nCoV-19) in healthy adults. Trial participant PBMC samples were collected at day 0 and day 28 after the second dose for TCRbeta chain sequencing. The CDR3 regions of human TCRbeta chains were analyzed by immunosequencing. The published analysis was carried out like this. TCRs in the repertoires were matched against a reference library of SARS-CoV-2-specific TCRs that had been generated with the MIRA antigen-specificity platform. Breadth was defined as the fraction of unique TCRs that were SARS-CoV-2-associated, and depth was defined as the fraction of total T cells that were SARS-CoV-2-associated. Using the MIRA data, each spike-specific TCR was mapped to the spike region that the TCR reacts to and placed in a CD4 or CD8 class. Log10-transformed breadth and depth values were compared by one-way ANOVA with Sidak's multiple comparisons tests. TCRdb took over this immuneACCESS table, retaining in-frame rearrangements with V and J assigned. Such tables are incomplete; in checked studies, under half of the missing clones stem from an unresolved V gene, and the remainder is unexplained. The V and J calls and clone size come from that table; D and trimming were worked out from the DNA. The sample table holds about 72,000 clones, of which 80% to 90% were seen once. About 24% of the sample lies in the top ten.

For this clone: Its binding antigen is unknown. Base qualities were left out, and no much larger clone turns up one base away.

Here the sequenced sample was peripheral blood, taken on day 0 of AZD1222 vaccination. This receptor was taken from an adult in good health. The rearranged chain carries TRBV14 and TRBJ2-1; TRBD1 fits 8 bases in the junction. The DNA sequence follows: TGTGCCAGCAGCGACAGGGGTTCCAGCTCCTACAATGAGCAGTTCTTC. It encodes CASSDRGSSSYNEQFF.